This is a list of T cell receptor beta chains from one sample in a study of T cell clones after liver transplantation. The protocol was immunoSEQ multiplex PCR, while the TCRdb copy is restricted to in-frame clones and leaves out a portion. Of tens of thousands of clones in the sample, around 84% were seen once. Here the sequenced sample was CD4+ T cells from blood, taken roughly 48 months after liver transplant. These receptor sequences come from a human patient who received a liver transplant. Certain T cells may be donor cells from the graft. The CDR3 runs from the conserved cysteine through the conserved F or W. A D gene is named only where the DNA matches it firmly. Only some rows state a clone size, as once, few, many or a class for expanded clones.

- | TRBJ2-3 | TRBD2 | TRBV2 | TGTGCCAGCATCTTGGGTAGCGGGAGGGCAGATACGCAGTATTTT | CASILGSGRADTQYF
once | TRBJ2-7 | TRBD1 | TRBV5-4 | TGTGCCAGCAGCTTACCCGGGACAGGGGTCTACGAGCAGTACTTC | CASSLPGTGVYEQYF
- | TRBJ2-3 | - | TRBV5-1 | TGCGCCAGCAGCCCGAGCCGGGAGAACACAGATACGCAGTATTTT | CASSPSRENTDTQYF
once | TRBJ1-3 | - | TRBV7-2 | TGTGCCAGCAGCTTAGCTCGGACAGCGACTGGAAACACCATATATTTT | CASSLARTATGNTIYF
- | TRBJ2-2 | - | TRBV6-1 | TGTGCCAGCAGGGGGGACTTATACACCGGGGAGCTGTTTTTT | CASRGDLYTGELFF
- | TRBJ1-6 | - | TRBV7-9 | TGTGCCAGCAGCCAGACGGGGAGCTCCTATAATTCACCCCTCCACTTT | CASSQTGSSYNSPLHF
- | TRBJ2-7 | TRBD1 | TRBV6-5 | TGTGCCAGCAGTTACTCCGGGACAGGGGATGACGAGCAGTACTTC | CASSYSGTGDDEQYF
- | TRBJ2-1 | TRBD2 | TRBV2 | TGTGCCAGCAGTGTACAGCGGGGTTACAATGAGCAGTTCTTC | CASSVQRGYNEQFF
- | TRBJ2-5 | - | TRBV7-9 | TGTGCCAGCAGCCTAGATGGGGACGCAGAGACCCAGTACTTC | CASSLDGDAETQYF
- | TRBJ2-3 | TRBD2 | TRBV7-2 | TGTGCCAGCAGCGCGAGGACTAGCGGGGGCCCAGATACGCAGTATTTT | CASSARTSGGPDTQYF
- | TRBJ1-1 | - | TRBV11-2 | TGTGCCAGCAGCCCCCGACGGACAGCTGAAGCTTTCTTT | CASSPRRTAEAFF
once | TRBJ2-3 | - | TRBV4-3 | TGCGCCAGCAGCCAAGAAACGGCAGGGGGCACAGATACGCAGTATTTT | CASSQETAGGTDTQYF
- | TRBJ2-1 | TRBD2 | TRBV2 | TGTGCCAGCGGCGGGACTAGCGGGGCCAATGAGCAGTTCTTC | CASGGTSGANEQFF
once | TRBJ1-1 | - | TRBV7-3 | TGTGCCAGCAGCTTAGCCCGGAACACTGAAGCTTTCTTT | CASSLARNTEAFF
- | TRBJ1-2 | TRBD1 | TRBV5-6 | TGTGCCAGCAGTCGGGACAGGAATGGCTACACCTTC | CASSRDRNGYTF
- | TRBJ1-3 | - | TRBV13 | TGTGCCAGCAGCCCCAGTGATGGGGGAAACACCATATATTTT | CASSPSDGGNTIYF
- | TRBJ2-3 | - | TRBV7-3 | TGTGCCAGCAGCCTTGCCATGGGCACAGATACGCAGTATTTT | CASSLAMGTDTQYF
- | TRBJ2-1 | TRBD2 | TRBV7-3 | TGTGCCAGCAGCACTAGCGGGAGTACCAATGAGCAGTTCTTC | CASSTSGSTNEQFF
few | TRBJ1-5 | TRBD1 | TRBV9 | TGTGCCCCCGGCAGGGGGCGCGAGCAGCCCCAGCATTTT | CAPGRGREQPQHF
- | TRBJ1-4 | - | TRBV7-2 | TGTGCCAGCAGCCGACAAAATGAAAAACTGTTTTTT | CASSRQNEKLFF
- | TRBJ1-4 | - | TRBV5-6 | TGTGCCAGCAGCTTCGGCGAGGAAAAACTGTTTTTT | CASSFGEEKLFF
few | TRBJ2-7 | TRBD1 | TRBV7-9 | TGTGCCAGCAGCTTCGGACAGGCTGGCTACGAGCAGTACTTC | CASSFGQAGYEQYF
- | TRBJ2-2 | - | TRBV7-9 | TGTGCCAGCAGCCCCCACGGGACTAACACCGGGGAGCTGTTTTTT | CASSPHGTNTGELFF
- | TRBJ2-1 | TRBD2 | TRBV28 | TGTGCCAGCAGTTTCCGCCGACTAGCGGGAGGGCGATACAATGAGCAGTTCTTC | CASSFRRLAGGRYNEQFF
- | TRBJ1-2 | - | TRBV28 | TGTGCCACCAGTCATTATATCTTCGGAGGAGATTATGGCTACACCTTC | CATSHYIFGGDYGYTF
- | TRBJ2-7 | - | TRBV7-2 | TGTGCCAGCAGCTTAGCCGGGACAAAATCCAAGCAGTACTTC | CASSLAGTKSKQYF
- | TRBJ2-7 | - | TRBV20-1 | TGCAGTGCCCGAGCGGCCTACGAGCAGTACTTC | CSARAAYEQYF
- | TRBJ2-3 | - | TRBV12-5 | TGTGCTAGTGGTTTAGCACAGGGGGGGTTCACAGATACGCAGTATTTT | CASGLAQGGFTDTQYF
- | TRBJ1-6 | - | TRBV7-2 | TGTGCCAGCAGCTTAAAGGCAGCCTCCTATAATTCACCCCTCCACTTT | CASSLKAASYNSPLHF
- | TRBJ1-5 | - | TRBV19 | TGTGCCAGTCGGTTGGGGGCAGGAGGGTATAGCAATCAGCCCCAGCATTTT | CASRLGAGGYSNQPQHF
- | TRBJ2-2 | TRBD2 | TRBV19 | TGTGCCAGTAGTCCCGGACTAGCCGGGGAGCTGTTTTTT | CASSPGLAGELFF
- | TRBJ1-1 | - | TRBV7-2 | TGTGCCAGCAGCTACCGGGGGGGCATGAACACTGAAGCTTTCTTT | CASSYRGGMNTEAFF
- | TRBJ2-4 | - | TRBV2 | TGTGCCAGCAGTGGGTTAGCCAAAAACATTCAGTACTTC | CASSGLAKNIQYF
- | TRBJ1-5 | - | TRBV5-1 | TGCGCCAGCAGCTTGGACGGGCCTTTTGGGCCCCAGCATTTT | CASSLDGPFGPQHF
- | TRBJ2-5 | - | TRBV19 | TGTGCCAGTACCCCTAGGGGAGCGGACCAAGAGACCCAGTACTTC | CASTPRGADQETQYF
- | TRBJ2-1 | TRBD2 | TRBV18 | TGTGCCAGCTCACGGATCACCAATAGCGGGAGCACTGCTGAGCAGTTCTTC | CASSRITNSGSTAEQFF
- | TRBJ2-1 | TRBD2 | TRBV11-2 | TGTGCCAGCAGCTTCGGACTAGATCACAATGAGCAGTTCTTC | CASSFGLDHNEQFF
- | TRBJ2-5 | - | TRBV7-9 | TGTGCCAGCAGCTTAGGGACCTTAGGGACGCCCCAAGAGACCCAGTACTTC | CASSLGTLGTPQETQYF
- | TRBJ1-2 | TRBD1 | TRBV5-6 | TGTGCCAGCAGGTTCCTGGACAGGGGAAACTATGGCTACACCTTC | CASRFLDRGNYGYTF
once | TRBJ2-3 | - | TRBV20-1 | TGCAGTGCCCAGACACCAGATACGCAGTATTTT | CSAQTPDTQYF
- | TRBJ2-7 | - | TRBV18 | TGTGCCAGCTCACGTCAAGGTAAAACCTACGAGCAGTACTTC | CASSRQGKTYEQYF
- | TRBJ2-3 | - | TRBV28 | TGTGCCAGCAGTCTTAGGTCGGGCGCAGATACGCAGTATTTT | CASSLRSGADTQYF
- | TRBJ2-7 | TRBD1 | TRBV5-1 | TGCGCCAGCAGTCAAGGGACAGGGGGCGAGTACGAGCAGTACTTC | CASSQGTGGEYEQYF
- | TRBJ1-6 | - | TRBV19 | TGTGCCAGTAGTTTATCTCATCTCTCCGGCAATTCACCCCTCCACTTT | CASSLSHLSGNSPLHF
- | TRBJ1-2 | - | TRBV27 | TGTGCCAGCAAGAGCCTGCTTACCAGGGGAAACTATGGCTACACCTTC | CASKSLLTRGNYGYTF
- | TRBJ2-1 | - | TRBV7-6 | TGTGCCAGCAACTCTATGCCCGATGAGCAGTTCTTC | CASNSMPDEQFF
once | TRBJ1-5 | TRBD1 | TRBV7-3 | TGTGCCAGCAGCTTACGGGGGCCAGGGGGGGAGCCCCAGCATTTT | CASSLRGPGGEPQHF
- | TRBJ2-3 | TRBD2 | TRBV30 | TGTGCCTATACTCGACTAGCGGGAGAGTCAGATACGCAGTATTTT | CAYTRLAGESDTQYF
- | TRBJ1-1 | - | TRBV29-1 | TGCAGCGTTATTGGGGACGGAGCTGGAGCTTTCTTT | CSVIGDGAGAFF
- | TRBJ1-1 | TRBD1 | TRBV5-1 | TGCGCCAGCAGCTTACCGGGACAGGGAACAACTGAAGCTTTCTTT | CASSLPGQGTTEAFF
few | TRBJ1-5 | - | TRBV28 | TGTGCCAGCAGCTACACAGATCAGCCCCAGCATTTT | CASSYTDQPQHF
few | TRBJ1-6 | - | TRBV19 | TGTGCCAGTAGGGCGGACAGCCGATATAATTCACCCCTCCACTTT | CASRADSRYNSPLHF
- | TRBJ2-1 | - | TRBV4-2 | TGTGCCAGCAGCCACGGCGGTGAGACTAGAATTCTGTTCTTC | CASSHGGETRILFF